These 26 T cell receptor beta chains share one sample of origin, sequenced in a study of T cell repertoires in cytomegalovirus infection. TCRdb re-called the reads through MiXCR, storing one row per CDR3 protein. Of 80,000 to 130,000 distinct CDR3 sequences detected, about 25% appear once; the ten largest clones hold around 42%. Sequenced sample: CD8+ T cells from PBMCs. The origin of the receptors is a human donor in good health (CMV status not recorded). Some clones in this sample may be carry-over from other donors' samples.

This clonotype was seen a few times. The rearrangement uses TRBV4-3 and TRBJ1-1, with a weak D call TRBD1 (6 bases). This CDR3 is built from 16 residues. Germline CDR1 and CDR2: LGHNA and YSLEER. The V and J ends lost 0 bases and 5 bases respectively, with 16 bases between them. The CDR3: CASSQDSGGEKTEAFF. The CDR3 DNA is TGCGCCAGCAGCCAAGATTCGGGGGGCGAGAAGACTGAAGCTTTCTTT.

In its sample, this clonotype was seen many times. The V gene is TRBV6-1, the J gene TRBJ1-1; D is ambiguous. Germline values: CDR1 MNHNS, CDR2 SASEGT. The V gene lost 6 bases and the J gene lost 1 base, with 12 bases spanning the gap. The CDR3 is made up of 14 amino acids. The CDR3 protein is CASRRRGQNTEAFF. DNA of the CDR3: TGTGCCAGCAGGCGAAGAGGGCAGAACACTGAAGCTTTCTTT.

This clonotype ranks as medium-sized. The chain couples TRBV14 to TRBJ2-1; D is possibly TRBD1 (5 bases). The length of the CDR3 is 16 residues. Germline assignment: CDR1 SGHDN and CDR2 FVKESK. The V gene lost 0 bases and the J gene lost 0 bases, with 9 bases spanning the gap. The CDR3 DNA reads TGTGCCAGCAGCCAAGATGAGACAGACTCCTACAATGAGCAGTTCTTC. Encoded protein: CASSQDETDSYNEQFF.

In nucleotides, the CDR3 is TGTGCCAGCAGCGAGGGATCATTCTACGAGCAGTACTTC. Protein product: CASSEGSFYEQYF. The chain links TRBV7-6 to TRBJ2-7; D perhaps matches TRBD2 (5 bases). The ends were cut back, 5 bases at V and 3 bases at J, with 11 bases in the middle. The CDR3 is made up of 13 amino acids. The germline V gene has CDR1 SGHVS and CDR2 FNYEAQ. The full variable domain, completed using reference TRBV7-6 and TRBJ2-7, is GAGVSQSPRYKVTKRGQDVALRCDPISGHVSLYWYRQALGQGPEFLTYFNYEAQQDKSGLPNDRFSAERPEGSISTLTIQRTEQRDSAMYRCASSEGSFYEQYFGPGTRLTVT.

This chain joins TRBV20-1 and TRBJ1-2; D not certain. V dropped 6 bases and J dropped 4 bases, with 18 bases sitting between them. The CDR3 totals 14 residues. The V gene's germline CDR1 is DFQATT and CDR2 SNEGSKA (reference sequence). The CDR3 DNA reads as TGCAGTGCCACGGCCGACAACGCCCTCTATGGCTACACCTTC. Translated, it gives CSATADNALYGYTF.

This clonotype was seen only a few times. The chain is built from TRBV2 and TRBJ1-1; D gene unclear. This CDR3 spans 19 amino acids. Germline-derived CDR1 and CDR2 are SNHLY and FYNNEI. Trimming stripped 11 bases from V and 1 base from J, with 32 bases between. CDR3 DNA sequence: TGTGCCGTAAGAGACACAAATTCGACGGGCGCGACACAGAACACTGAAGCTTTCTTT. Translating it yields CAVRDTNSTGATQNTEAFF.

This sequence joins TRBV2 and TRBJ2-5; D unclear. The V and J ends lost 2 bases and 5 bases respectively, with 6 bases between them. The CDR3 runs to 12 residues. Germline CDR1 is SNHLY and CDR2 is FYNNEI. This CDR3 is CASSEISETQYF. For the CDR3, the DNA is TGTGCCAGCAGTGAAATCTCGGAGACCCAGTACTTC. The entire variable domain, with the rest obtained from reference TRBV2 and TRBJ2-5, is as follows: EPEVTQTPSHQVTQMGQEVILRCVPISNHLYFYWYRQILGQKVEFLVSFYNNEISEKSEIFDDQFSVERPDGSNFTLKIRSTKLEDSAMYFCASSEISETQYFGPGTRLLVL.

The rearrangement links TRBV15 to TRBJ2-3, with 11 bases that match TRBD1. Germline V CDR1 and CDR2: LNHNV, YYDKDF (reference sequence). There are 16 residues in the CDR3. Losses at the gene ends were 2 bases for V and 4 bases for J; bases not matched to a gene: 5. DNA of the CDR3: TGTGCCACCAGCAGACCTCCGGGACAGGGGGCAGATACGCAGTATTTT. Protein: CATSRPPGQGADTQYF.

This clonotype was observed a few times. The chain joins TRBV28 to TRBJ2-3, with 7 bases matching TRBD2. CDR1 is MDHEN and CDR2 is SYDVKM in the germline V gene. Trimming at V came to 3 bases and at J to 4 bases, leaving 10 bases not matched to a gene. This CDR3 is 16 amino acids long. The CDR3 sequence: CASSLLGGRESDTQYF. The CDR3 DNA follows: TGTGCCAGCAGTTTGCTTGGCGGGAGAGAATCAGATACGCAGTATTTT.

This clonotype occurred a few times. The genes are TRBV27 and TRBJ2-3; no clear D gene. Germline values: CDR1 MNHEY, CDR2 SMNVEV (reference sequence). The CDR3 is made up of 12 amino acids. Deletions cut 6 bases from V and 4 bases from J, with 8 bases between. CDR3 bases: TGTGCCAGCAGCGGGCCAGCAGATACGCAGTATTTT. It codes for CASSGPADTQYF.

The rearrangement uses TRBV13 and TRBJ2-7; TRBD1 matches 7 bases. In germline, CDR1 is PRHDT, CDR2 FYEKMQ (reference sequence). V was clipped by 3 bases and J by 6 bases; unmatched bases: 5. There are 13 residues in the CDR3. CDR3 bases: TGTGCCAGCAGCTTGAGGGGACAGATCGAGCAGTACTTC. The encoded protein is CASSLRGQIEQYF.

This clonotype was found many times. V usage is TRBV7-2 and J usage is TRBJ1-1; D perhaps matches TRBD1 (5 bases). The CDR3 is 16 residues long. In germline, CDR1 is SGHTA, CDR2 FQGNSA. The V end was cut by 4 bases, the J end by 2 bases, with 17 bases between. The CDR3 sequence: CASSSLGRGPNTEAFF. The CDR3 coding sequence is TGTGCCAGCAGCTCCCTCGGGAGGGGTCCAAACACTGAAGCTTTCTTT.

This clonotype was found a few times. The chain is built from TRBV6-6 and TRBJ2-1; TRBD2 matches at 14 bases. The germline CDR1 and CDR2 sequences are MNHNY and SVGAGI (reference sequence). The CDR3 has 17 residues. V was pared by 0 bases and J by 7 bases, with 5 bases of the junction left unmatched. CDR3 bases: TGTGCCAGCAGTTACTCCCCGGGACTAGCGGGAGTTAATGAGCAGTTCTTC. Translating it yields CASSYSPGLAGVNEQFF.

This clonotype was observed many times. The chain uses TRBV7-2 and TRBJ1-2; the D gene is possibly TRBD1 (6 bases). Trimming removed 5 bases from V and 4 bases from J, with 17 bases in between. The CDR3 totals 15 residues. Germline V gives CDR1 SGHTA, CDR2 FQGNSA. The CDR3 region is CASSPPGQLRYGYTF. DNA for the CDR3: TGTGCCAGCAGCCCCCCCGGACAGCTTCGCTATGGCTACACCTTC.

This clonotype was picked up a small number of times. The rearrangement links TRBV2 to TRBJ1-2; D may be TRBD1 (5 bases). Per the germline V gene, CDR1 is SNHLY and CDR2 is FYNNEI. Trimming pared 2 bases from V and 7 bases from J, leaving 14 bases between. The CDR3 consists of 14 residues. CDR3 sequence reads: CASSESGVRAGYTF. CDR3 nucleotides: TGTGCCAGCAGTGAATCGGGGGTTCGGGCTGGCTACACCTTC.

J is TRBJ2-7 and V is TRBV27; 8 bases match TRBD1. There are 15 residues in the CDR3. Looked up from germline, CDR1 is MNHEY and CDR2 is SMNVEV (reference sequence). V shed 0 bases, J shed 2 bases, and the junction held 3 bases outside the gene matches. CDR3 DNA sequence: TGTGCCAGCAGTTTATCGGGGACAGGCCCCTACGAGCAGTACTTC. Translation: CASSLSGTGPYEQYF.

The CDR3 loop reads CASSYPLRDVTEAFF. The CDR3 DNA follows: TGTGCCAGCAGTTACCCTCTTAGGGACGTCACTGAAGCTTTCTTT. The chain recombines TRBV6-5 with TRBJ1-1; a weak D match, TRBD1 (5 bases). The CDR3 length is 15 residues. Trimming shortened V by 2 bases and J by 4 bases, and 14 bases separated the two germline ends. Germline-derived CDR1 and CDR2 are MNHEY and SVGAGI.

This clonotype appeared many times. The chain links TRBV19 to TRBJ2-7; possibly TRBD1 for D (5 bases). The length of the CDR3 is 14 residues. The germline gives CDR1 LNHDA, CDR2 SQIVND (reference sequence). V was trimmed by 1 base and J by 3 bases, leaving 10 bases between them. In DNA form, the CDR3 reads TGTGCCAGTAGTATAGGCGACAGCGTCTACGAGCAGTACTTC. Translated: CASSIGDSVYEQYF.

CDR3 region: CSARDGELFF. The CDR3 DNA follows: TGCAGCGCTAGGGACGGGGAGCTGTTTTTT. This chain joins TRBV29-1 and TRBJ2-2; D gene uncertain. Trimming took 7 bases from V and 7 from J, leaving 7 bases between them. The germline CDR1 and CDR2 sequences are SQVTM and ANQGSEA. The CDR3 spans 10 residues.

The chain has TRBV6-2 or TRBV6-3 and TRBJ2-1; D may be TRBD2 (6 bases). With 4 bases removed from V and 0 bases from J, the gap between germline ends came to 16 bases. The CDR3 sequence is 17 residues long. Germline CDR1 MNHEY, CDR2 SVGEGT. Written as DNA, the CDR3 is TGTGCCAGCAGTTCCCCGGGACTCTCCAGCTCCTACAATGAGCAGTTCTTC. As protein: CASSSPGLSSSYNEQFF.

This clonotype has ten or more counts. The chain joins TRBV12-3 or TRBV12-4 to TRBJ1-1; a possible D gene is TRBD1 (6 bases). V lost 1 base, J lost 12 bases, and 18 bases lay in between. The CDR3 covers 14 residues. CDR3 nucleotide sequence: TGTGCCAGCAGTTTAGAGGGGGGTGGGTGGGGGACTTTCTTT. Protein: CASSLEGGGWGTFF.

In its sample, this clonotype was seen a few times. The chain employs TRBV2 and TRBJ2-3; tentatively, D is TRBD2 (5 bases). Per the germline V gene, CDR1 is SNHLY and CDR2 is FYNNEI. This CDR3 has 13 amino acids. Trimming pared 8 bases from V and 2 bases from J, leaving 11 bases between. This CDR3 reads CASGERTTDTQYF. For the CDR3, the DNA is TGTGCCAGCGGGGAGCGGACCACAGATACGCAGTATTTT.

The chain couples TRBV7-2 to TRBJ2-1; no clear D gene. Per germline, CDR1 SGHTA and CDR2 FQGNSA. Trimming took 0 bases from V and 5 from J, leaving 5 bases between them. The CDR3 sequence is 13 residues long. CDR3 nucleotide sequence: TGTGCCAGCAGCTTAGCCAGTAACAATGAGCAGTTCTTC. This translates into CASSLASNNEQFF.

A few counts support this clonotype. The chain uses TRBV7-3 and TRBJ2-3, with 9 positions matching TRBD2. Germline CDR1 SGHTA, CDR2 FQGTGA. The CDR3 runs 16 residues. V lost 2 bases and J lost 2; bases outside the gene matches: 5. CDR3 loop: CASSLQGGGATDTQYF. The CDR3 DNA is TGTGCCAGCAGCTTACAAGGCGGGGGGGCCACAGATACGCAGTATTTT.

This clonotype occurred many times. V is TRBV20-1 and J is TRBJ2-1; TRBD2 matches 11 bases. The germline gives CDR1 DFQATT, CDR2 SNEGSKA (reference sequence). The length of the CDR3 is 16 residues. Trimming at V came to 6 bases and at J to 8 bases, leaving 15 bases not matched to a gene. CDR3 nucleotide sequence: TGCAGTGCCCAGGTCTTTAGCGGGAGGGCCTCGTATGAGCAGTTCTTC. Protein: CSAQVFSGRASYEQFF.

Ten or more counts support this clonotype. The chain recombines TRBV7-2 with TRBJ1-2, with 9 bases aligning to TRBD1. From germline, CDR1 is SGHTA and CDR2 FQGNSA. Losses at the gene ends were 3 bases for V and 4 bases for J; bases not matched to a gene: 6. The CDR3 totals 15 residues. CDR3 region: CASSFGDRVVYGYTF. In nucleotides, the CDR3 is TGTGCCAGCAGCTTTGGGGACAGGGTTGTCTATGGCTACACCTTC.